These 21 T cell receptor beta chains share one sample of origin, sequenced in a study of T cell responses to AZD1222 COVID-19 vaccine (dated by TCRdb to the early 2020s). The sample's time point label, decoded: baseline before first vaccination. Libraries were constructed by the immunoSEQ multiplex PCR assay. Sourced from immuneACCESS, this table was stored by TCRdb with only in-frame sequences that have V and J called. A share of the clones is absent; for the studies checked, an unresolved V gene accounts for under half, and the remainder has no known explanation. Counted in this sample were some 120,000 clones; more than 70% of them appeared once. The ten largest make up 10% to 15% of the sample. Sequenced here: peripheral blood, sampled on day 0 of AZD1222 vaccination. These receptors were collected from an adult in good health.

The J gene is TRBJ2-2, the V gene TRBV18; D gene uncertain. The ends were cut back, 2 bases at V and 3 bases at J, with 4 bases in the middle. Germline CDR1 is KGHSH and CDR2 is LQKENI. The CDR3 sequence is 13 residues long. For the CDR3, the DNA is TGTGCCAGCTCACCAGGGTACACCGGGGAGCTGTTTTTT. This encodes CASSPGYTGELFF.

V gene TRBV19 combines with J gene TRBJ1-1, with D tentatively TRBD1 (5 bases). Germline V gives CDR1 LNHDA, CDR2 SQIVND (reference sequence). This CDR3 has 13 amino acids. Trimming took off 4 bases at V and 4 bases at J, with 10 bases between the two ends. For the CDR3, the DNA is TGTGCCAGTAGTAAGGGCAGGGTCACTGAAGCTTTCTTT. Translating it yields CASSKGRVTEAFF.

Only a few counts were recorded for this clone. The J gene is TRBJ2-7, the V gene TRBV5-5; the D call may be TRBD1 or TRBD2 (5 bases each). V shed 0 bases and J shed 0 bases, with 7 bases lying between them. The length of the CDR3 is 14 residues. CDR1 and CDR2 (germline): SGHKS, YYEKEE (reference sequence). CDR3 protein: CASSLDGGSYEQYF. The CDR3 coding sequence is TGTGCCAGCAGCTTGGATGGGGGCTCCTACGAGCAGTACTTC.

This chain joins TRBV4-3 and TRBJ1-5, with D unclear. The V gene's germline CDR1 is LGHNA and CDR2 YSLEER. V lost 0 bases and J 4 bases, leaving 10 bases between the germline ends. The CDR3 is 15 amino acids. Written as DNA, the CDR3 is TGCGCCAGCAGCCAAGAGATAACTGTTAATCAGCCCCAGCATTTT. Protein: CASSQEITVNQPQHF.

The J gene is TRBJ2-7, the V gene TRBV27, with 11 nucleotides matching TRBD2. Germline assignment: CDR1 MNHEY and CDR2 SMNVEV (reference sequence). This CDR3 is built from 15 residues. J gave up 4 bases and V 6 bases, and 8 bases lay outside the gene matches. Written as DNA, the CDR3 is TGTGCCAGCAGACGCTTAGCGGGGGGGCCGTACGAGCAGTACTTC. This sequence encodes CASRRLAGGPYEQYF.

This clone was seen only a few times. The chain combines TRBV23-1 with TRBJ2-2; the D is unclear. TRBV23-1 carries the ORF label, with uncertain function. There are 13 residues in the CDR3. V was clipped by 6 bases and J by 3 bases, with 8 bases between them. Here the CDR3 DNA reads TGCGCCAGCAGCAATCAAGACACCGGGGAGCTGTTTTTT. Translating gives CASSNQDTGELFF.

This CDR3 reads CASSSGTENTEAFF. The CDR3 nucleotides read TGTGCCAGCAGCTCCGGGACAGAGAACACTGAAGCTTTCTTT. The chain links TRBV7-9 to TRBJ1-1; the match to TRBD1 covers 7 bases. CDR3 length: 14 amino acids. The V segment lost 4 bases and the J segment 1 base; nucleotides outside the gene matches: 3. Germline V gene lookup returns CDR1 SEHNR and CDR2 FQNEAQ (reference sequence).

This clone was found once. The chain has TRBV3-1 (or the pseudogene TRBV3-2) and TRBJ2-5; D remains unclear. The germline CDR1 and CDR2 sequences are LGHDT and YNNKEL (reference sequence). The CDR3 runs 14 residues. Trimming removed 4 bases at V and 4 bases at J, with 13 bases between. The CDR3 sequence is CASSRETFRETQYF. The CDR3 region has the DNA TGTGCCAGCAGCCGAGAGACCTTCCGAGAGACCCAGTACTTC.

In this sample, this clone turned up once. The rearrangement uses TRBV5-1 and TRBJ2-7; 9 positions agree with TRBD1. Germline lookup yields CDR1 SGHRS and CDR2 YFSETQ. Losses at the gene ends were 0 bases for V and 3 bases for J; bases not matched to a gene: 4. The CDR3 is made up of 15 amino acids. The CDR3 DNA reads TGCGCCAGCAGCTTGGCCTCGGACAGGGGCTACGAGCAGTACTTC. It specifies CASSLASDRGYEQYF.

This sequence joins TRBV7-6 and TRBJ1-1; D gene uncertain. The CDR3 consists of 15 residues. The germline V and J ends were trimmed by 5 bases and 0 bases, with 13 bases remaining between them. Per the germline V gene, CDR1 is SGHVS and CDR2 is FNYEAQ. CDR3 in DNA: TGTGCCAGCAGCAAAGAAAGAGCGGTGAACACTGAAGCTTTCTTT. It is translated as CASSKERAVNTEAFF.

This chain uses TRBV3-1 (or the pseudogene TRBV3-2) with TRBJ2-7; TRBD2 aligns across 7 bases. Germline trimming cut 3 bases from V and 9 bases from J; bases unmatched to any gene: 8. The CDR3 is 13 amino acids. The germline V gene has CDR1 LGHDT and CDR2 YNNKEL (reference sequence). This chain's CDR3 is CASSQSGGVGQYF. The CDR3 nucleotides read TGTGCCAGCAGCCAGTCGGGGGGTGTGGGGCAGTACTTC.

This rearrangement joins TRBV9 to TRBJ2-2; tentatively, D is TRBD1 (5 bases). This CDR3 spans 16 amino acids. Looked up from germline, CDR1 is SGDLS and CDR2 is YYNGEE. The V end lost 4 bases, the J end lost 1 base, and 14 bases lay between the germline ends. CDR3 sequence: CASSPSSGLNTGELFF. The CDR3 region has the DNA TGTGCCAGCAGCCCCAGCTCAGGGTTGAACACCGGGGAGCTGTTTTTT.

In its sample, this clone was seen a few times. The chain is built from TRBV30 and TRBJ2-7; no definite D call. V was clipped by 3 bases and J by 4 bases, with 10 bases between them. CDR3 length: 12 amino acids. Germline CDR1 GTSNPN, CDR2 SVGIG (reference sequence). CDR3 sequence reads: CAWSASRYEQYF. The CDR3 DNA is TGTGCCTGGAGCGCCTCCCGTTACGAGCAGTACTTC. Variable domain in full (rest from reference TRBV30 and TRBJ2-7): SQTIHQWPATLVQPVGSPLSLECTVEGTSNPNLYWYRQAAGRGLQLLFYSVGIGQISSEVPQNLSASRPQDRQFILSSKKLLLSDSGFYLCAWSASRYEQYFGPGTRLTVT.

The count of this clone is one. The genes are TRBV4-1 and TRBJ2-3; 11 nucleotides match TRBD2. CDR3 size: 18 residues. The V segment lost 0 bases and the J segment 5 bases; nucleotides outside the gene matches: 10. Germline values: CDR1 MGHRA, CDR2 YSYEKL. The CDR3 region is CASSQDEAGTSGGDTQYF. As DNA, the CDR3 is TGCGCCAGCAGCCAAGATGAGGCCGGGACTAGCGGCGGAGATACGCAGTATTTT.

The rearrangement links TRBV2 to TRBJ2-1; 11 bases line up with TRBD2. Per germline, CDR1 SNHLY and CDR2 FYNNEI. CDR3 length: 15 amino acids. J was trimmed by 6 bases and V by 8 bases; bases with no gene match: 9. The CDR3, as DNA: TGTGCCAGCCCCCGACTAGCGGGACTTGGCAATGAGCAGTTCTTC. Translating gives CASPRLAGLGNEQFF.

This rearrangement joins TRBV9 to TRBJ1-1, with D uncertain. Germline CDR1 is SGDLS and CDR2 is YYNGEE. V was cut by 3 bases and J by 1 base, with 7 bases left in between. The CDR3 sequence is 13 residues long. DNA for the CDR3: TGTGCCAGCAGCGCCGACAAGAACACTGAAGCTTTCTTT. As protein: CASSADKNTEAFF.

As DNA, the CDR3 is TGTGCCAGCAGCGCCCGATTAGGACTAGCGGGCACAGATACGCAGTATTTT. Protein product: CASSARLGLAGTDTQYF. The chain combines TRBV9 with TRBJ2-3; TRBD2 aligns across 10 bases. The CDR3 is made up of 17 amino acids. V lost 3 bases and J lost 1; bases outside the gene matches: 8. Germline loops: CDR1 SGDLS, CDR2 YYNGEE.

The V gene is TRBV7-3, the J gene TRBJ2-1; tentative D call: TRBD1 (6 bases). V was cut by 2 bases and J by 4 bases, with 15 bases left in between. Germline V lookup: CDR1 SGHTA, CDR2 FQGTGA. There are 16 residues in the CDR3. DNA for the CDR3: TGTGCCAGCAGCTTACCGGGACAAGGTGGGTACAATGAGCAGTTCTTC. Translation: CASSLPGQGGYNEQFF. The whole variable domain, filled in from reference TRBV7-3 and TRBJ2-1, reads GAGVSQTPSNKVTEKGKYVELRCDPISGHTALYWYRQSLGQGPEFLIYFQGTGAADDSGLPNDRFFAVRPEGSVSTLKIQRTERGDSAVYLCASSLPGQGGYNEQFFGPGTRLTVL.

The V gene is TRBV3-1 (or the pseudogene TRBV3-2), the J gene TRBJ1-4; D not resolved. V was pared by 4 bases and J by 3 bases, with 18 bases between. CDR1 is LGHDT, CDR2 YNNKEL, per germline (reference sequence). This CDR3 contains 17 residues. The CDR3 spells CASSPPSWIGSNEKLFF. The CDR3 DNA is TGTGCCAGCAGCCCACCGTCGTGGATTGGTTCTAATGAAAAACTGTTTTTT.

This clone was seen more than once but under ten times. V and J are TRBV27 and TRBJ2-2, with unresolved D. V was clipped by 2 bases and J by 2 bases, with 12 bases between them. Germline V CDR1 and CDR2: MNHEY, SMNVEV (reference sequence). The CDR3 loop spans 16 amino acids. The CDR3 reads CASSLGSTANTGELFF. CDR3 bases: TGTGCCAGCAGTTTAGGGTCGACCGCTAACACCGGGGAGCTGTTTTTT.

This clone was seen just once. CDR3 residues: CASRPVSNQPQHF. CDR3 DNA: TGCGCCAGCAGGCCAGTAAGCAATCAGCCCCAGCATTTT. V gene TRBV23-1 combines with J gene TRBJ1-5; D remains ambiguous. TRBV23-1 is classed as an ORF, of uncertain function. With 6 bases removed from V and 1 base from J, the gap between germline ends came to 7 bases. This CDR3 spans 13 amino acids.